Presented here are 26 T cell receptor beta chains from one specimen sequenced in a study of Ad26.COV2.S vaccination and SARS-CoV-2 variants. TCRdb's copy holds only in-frame clones and misses some; the assay was immunoSEQ multiplex PCR. The data hold some 420,000 clones, with roughly 88% observed a single time. The treatment was: around 19 received Ad26.COV2.S at low or high dose, single or two shots; several received placebo; per-sample allocation not given. Samples analyzed were those drawn on day 63 after the first vaccine or placebo injection. The sequencing used peripheral blood, collected in a trial of Ad26.COV2.S vaccine versus placebo. The origin of the receptors is a person between 18 and 65 years old who received the Ad26.COV2.S COVID-19 vaccine or a placebo.

This clone was seen more than once but under ten times. The V and J genes are TRBV5-1 and TRBJ2-2; D ambiguous. V was shortened by 3 bases and J by 2 bases, with 5 bases between the two germline ends. Germline V lookup: CDR1 SGHRS, CDR2 YFSETQ. The CDR3 covers 13 residues. CDR3 sequence (DNA): TGCGCCAGCAGCTCAGAAAACACCGGGGAGCTGTTTTTT. This gives the protein CASSSENTGELFF.

This chain links TRBV16 with TRBJ2-6, with D unresolved. Germline-derived CDR1 and CDR2 are KGHSY and FQNENV. This CDR3 has 17 amino acids. The V gene lost 4 bases and the J gene lost 2 bases, with 15 bases spanning the gap. CDR3 in DNA: TGTGCCAGCAGCCGGGCACCTATGGCAGCTGGGGCCAACGTCCTGACTTTC. Protein sequence: CASSRAPMAAGANVLTF.

A single count supports this clone. The V call is TRBV3-1 (or the pseudogene TRBV3-2), the J call TRBJ2-5; the D gene could be TRBD1 or TRBD2 (5 bases each). CDR3 size: 13 residues. The V end was cut by 3 bases, the J end by 5 bases, with 10 bases between. CDR1 and CDR2 from the germline V gene are LGHDT and YNNKEL (reference sequence). CDR3 loop: CASSHEGRETQYF. DNA of the CDR3: TGTGCCAGCAGCCATGAGGGGCGTGAGACCCAGTACTTC.

The chain carries TRBV4-3 and TRBJ1-1, with a tentative D call TRBD1 (6 bases). This CDR3 is 14 amino acids long. The germline V gene has CDR1 LGHNA and CDR2 YSLEER. V gave up 4 bases and J gave up 7 bases, with 16 bases separating them. The CDR3 region is CASSRQTGLREAFF. As DNA, the CDR3 is TGCGCCAGCAGCCGGCAAACAGGGCTTCGTGAAGCTTTCTTT.

This clone appeared a single time. The genes are TRBV30 and TRBJ1-5; TRBD1 matches 7 bases. CDR3 length: 14 residues. V was clipped by 3 bases and J by 8 bases; unmatched bases: 10. Germline V gene data show CDR1 as GTSNPN and CDR2 as SVGIG (reference sequence). CDR3 in DNA: TGTGCCTGGAGCGCAAAAGGGGGCATTAAGCCCCAGCATTTT. The encoded protein is CAWSAKGGIKPQHF.

The chain employs TRBV6-2 or TRBV6-3 and TRBJ2-7; no definite D call. The CDR3 is 15 amino acids. The germline V gene encodes CDR1 MNHEY and CDR2 SVGEGT. V was trimmed by 2 bases and J by 2 bases, leaving 13 bases between them. The CDR3, as DNA: TGTGCCAGCAGTTACATGGCCCCAGTTCCCTACGAGCAGTACTTC. It is translated as CASSYMAPVPYEQYF.

V usage is TRBV3-1 (or the pseudogene TRBV3-2) and J usage is TRBJ1-5; possible D gene TRBD1, 5 bases. The CDR3 totals 16 residues. The V gene's germline CDR1 is LGHDT and CDR2 YNNKEL (reference sequence). V shed 4 bases and J shed 5 bases, with 18 bases lying between them. CDR3 residues: CASSRTGLKGDQPQHF. The CDR3 bases are TGTGCCAGCAGCCGAACAGGTTTGAAGGGAGATCAGCCCCAGCATTTT.

V is TRBV5-1 and J is TRBJ1-6; no firm D call. V lost 0 bases and J lost 7, with 11 bases in between. The CDR3 consists of 15 residues. Germline V gene data show CDR1 as SGHRS and CDR2 as YFSETQ. CDR3 nucleotide sequence: TGCGCCAGCAGCTTGGAGGGCCTACAGAATTCACCCCTCCACTTT. Residues: CASSLEGLQNSPLHF.

The CDR3 DNA sequence: TGTGCCAGTAGCCCATGGGGGGCTGCCTACGAGCAGTACTTC. This encodes CASSPWGAAYEQYF. The chain uses TRBV19 and TRBJ2-7, with D perhaps being TRBD1 or TRBD2 (6 bases each). The germline gives CDR1 LNHDA, CDR2 SQIVND (reference sequence). Trimming removed 6 bases at V and 2 bases at J, with 14 bases between. The CDR3 is made up of 14 amino acids.

The chain employs TRBV5-5 and TRBJ2-7; tentatively, D is TRBD1 or TRBD2 (6 bases each). The germline CDR1 and CDR2 sequences are SGHKS and YYEKEE (reference sequence). The V and J ends lost 3 bases and 6 bases respectively, with 16 bases between them. The CDR3 extends over 14 amino acids. The CDR3 here is CASSWGAGPPEQYF. CDR3 nucleotide sequence: TGTGCCAGCAGCTGGGGGGCGGGGCCCCCCGAGCAGTACTTC. Full variable domain (remainder filled in from reference TRBV5-5 and TRBJ2-7): DAGVTQSPTHLIKTRGQQVTLRCSPISGHKSVSWYQQVLGQGPQFIFQYYEKEERGRGNFPDRFSARQFPNYSSELNVNALLLGDSALYLCASSWGAGPPEQYFGPGTRLTVT.

This rearrangement joins TRBV15 to TRBJ2-7; D unresolved. Germline V gives CDR1 LNHNV, CDR2 YYDKDF (reference sequence). There are 14 residues in the CDR3. Trimming left V 1 base short and J 2 bases short, with 9 bases between. The CDR3 here is CATSRGRDTYEQYF. The DNA of the CDR3 is TGTGCCACCAGCAGAGGTAGGGATACCTACGAGCAGTACTTC. The full variable domain, rest sourced from reference TRBV15 and TRBJ2-7, is DAMVIQNPRYQVTQFGKPVTLSCSQTLNHNVMYWYQQKSSQAPKLLFHYYDKDFNNEADTPDNFQSRRPNTSFCFLDIRSPGLGDTAMYLCATSRGRDTYEQYFGPGTRLTVT.

The chain combines TRBV7-2 with TRBJ1-2; D perhaps matches TRBD1 (6 bases). CDR3 size: 15 residues. Trimming left V 2 bases short and J 2 bases short, with 12 bases between. Germline values: CDR1 SGHTA, CDR2 FQGNSA. This CDR3 reads CASSLSGARNYGYTF. For the CDR3, the DNA is TGTGCCAGCAGCTTATCGGGGGCAAGGAACTATGGCTACACCTTC.

V and J are TRBV6-5 and TRBJ2-1; 7 nucleotides match TRBD1. The germline CDR1 and CDR2 sequences are MNHEY and SVGAGI. V trimming: 2 bases; J trimming: 5 bases; junction bases outside the gene matches: 3. The CDR3 has 14 amino acids. For the CDR3, the DNA is TGTGCCAGCAGTTACAGGGGGCTACACAATGAGCAGTTCTTC. It specifies CASSYRGLHNEQFF.

The chain combines TRBV19 with TRBJ1-2; TRBD1 matches 9 bases. The ends lost 6 bases at V and 7 bases at J; junction bases unmatched: 3. Germline CDR1 LNHDA, CDR2 SQIVND (reference sequence). The CDR3 loop spans 12 amino acids. The CDR3, as DNA: TGTGCCAGTAGCCGGGACAGGGCTGGCTACACCTTC. Translating gives CASSRDRAGYTF.

This chain connects TRBV5-5 to TRBJ1-3; 7 positions match TRBD1. The germline CDR1 and CDR2 sequences are SGHKS and YYEKEE (reference sequence). The length of the CDR3 is 18 residues. J was trimmed by 2 bases and V by 2 bases; bases with no gene match: 13. CDR3 nucleotide sequence: TGTGCCAGCAGCTTAGGAGGGACAGCCTTATTCCCTGGAAACACCATATATTTT. Translating it yields CASSLGGTALFPGNTIYF.

This sequence joins TRBV6-2 or TRBV6-3 and TRBJ2-3; TRBD2 matches at 8 bases. The germline gives CDR1 MNHEY, CDR2 SVGEGT. CDR3 length equals 14 residues. With 5 bases clipped from V and 6 bases from J, the junction kept 7 bases outside the gene matches. CDR3 nucleotides: TGTGCCAGCAGTGTCGGACTAGCTTCTGATACGCAGTATTTT. Its protein is CASSVGLASDTQYF.

The rearrangement uses TRBV19 and TRBJ2-4; D gene ambiguous. Germline V gene data show CDR1 as LNHDA and CDR2 as SQIVND (reference sequence). The CDR3 sequence is 16 residues long. The V gene lost 5 bases and the J gene lost 0 bases, with 14 bases spanning the gap. In DNA form, the CDR3 reads TGTGCCAGTAGTTTTTCAGCCGTCGGAGCCAAAAACATTCAGTACTTC. Its translation is CASSFSAVGAKNIQYF.

The gene calls are TRBV12-5 and TRBJ1-4; no definite D call. Germline V gene sequence: CDR1 LGHNT, CDR2 FRNRAP. There are 15 residues in the CDR3. V lost 7 bases and J 0 bases, leaving 12 bases between the germline ends. As DNA, the CDR3 is TGTGCTAGTGCCCGCCGCCGCGCAACTAATGAAAAACTGTTTTTT. Protein: CASARRRATNEKLFF.

This rearrangement joins TRBV25-1 to TRBJ2-7; 11 bases line up with TRBD1. The CDR3 loop spans 17 amino acids. CDR1 is MGHDK, CDR2 SYGVNS, per germline. The ends lost 4 bases at V and 7 bases at J; junction bases unmatched: 15. CDR3 region: CASSATPGQGGLREQYF. The CDR3 DNA follows: TGTGCCAGCAGTGCTACACCGGGACAGGGGGGATTGCGGGAGCAGTACTTC.

The chain combines TRBV7-2 with TRBJ2-2, with TRBD1 matching 8 bases. Germline lookup yields CDR1 SGHTA and CDR2 FQGNSA. The CDR3 is 15 residues long. J was trimmed by 4 bases and V by 4 bases; bases with no gene match: 5. The CDR3 loop is CASSSFRGPTGELFF. The DNA of the CDR3 is TGTGCCAGCAGCTCTTTCAGGGGGCCCACCGGGGAGCTGTTTTTT.

This chain links TRBV5-4 with TRBJ2-5; possible D gene TRBD1, 7 bases. The CDR3 sequence is 15 residues long. The V end lost 0 bases, the J end lost 4 bases, and 13 bases lay between the germline ends. Germline V CDR1 and CDR2: SGHNT, YYREEE (reference sequence). The CDR3 sequence is CASSLGRGQTETQYF. CDR3 coding DNA: TGTGCCAGCAGCTTGGGGAGGGGGCAAACAGAGACCCAGTACTTC. Full variable domain (rest looked up from reference TRBV5-4 and TRBJ2-5): ETGVTQSPTHLIKTRGQQVTLRCSSQSGHNTVSWYQQALGQGPQFIFQYYREEENGRGNFPPRFSGLQFPNYSSELNVNALELDDSALYLCASSLGRGQTETQYFGPGTRLLVL.

The chain has TRBV24-1 and TRBJ1-2; D call uncertain. The CDR3 extends over 14 amino acids. CDR1 and CDR2 from the germline V gene are KGHDR and SFDVKD. Trimming stripped 1 base from V and 4 bases from J, with 9 bases between. The CDR3 sequence: CATSDFGQIYGYTF. The CDR3 DNA follows: TGTGCCACCAGTGATTTCGGGCAAATCTATGGCTACACCTTC.

The chain employs TRBV4-2 and TRBJ1-1; TRBD1 agrees at 10 bases. V shed 3 bases and J 5 bases; nucleotides not matched to a gene: 9. The CDR3 is 16 residues long. Per the germline V gene, CDR1 is LGHNA and CDR2 is YNFKEQ. The CDR3 region has the DNA TGTGCCAGCAGCCAGCGGGTTCCGGACAGGGGGACTGAAGCTTTCTTT. Protein sequence: CASSQRVPDRGTEAFF.

The J gene is TRBJ2-3, the V gene TRBV28; tentative D call: TRBD1 (6 bases). The V gene's germline CDR1 is MDHEN and CDR2 SYDVKM. Trimming pared 5 bases from V and 0 bases from J, leaving 12 bases between. This CDR3 has 15 amino acids. The CDR3 coding sequence is TGTGCCAGCAGTCTACAGGGAATCAGCACAGATACGCAGTATTTT. Encoded protein: CASSLQGISTDTQYF.

The rearrangement joins TRBV29-1 to TRBJ1-2; D possibly corresponds to TRBD1 (6 bases). The CDR3 covers 16 residues. Trimming removed 4 bases at V and 8 bases at J, with 26 bases between. Germline-derived CDR1 and CDR2 are SQVTM and ANQGSEA. The CDR3 reads CSVGGGGNYLVKGYTF. CDR3 nucleotide sequence: TGCAGCGTTGGGGGCGGGGGCAATTATCTGGTAAAAGGCTACACCTTC.

This clone was seen more than once but under ten times. The gene calls are TRBV7-2 and TRBJ1-1, with no clear D. Germline lookup yields CDR1 SGHTA and CDR2 FQGNSA. Trimming stripped 1 base from V and 0 bases from J, with 9 bases between. CDR3 length equals 15 residues. The CDR3: CASSLGVSMNTEAFF. The CDR3 DNA follows: TGTGCCAGCAGCTTAGGCGTCAGCATGAACACTGAAGCTTTCTTT.